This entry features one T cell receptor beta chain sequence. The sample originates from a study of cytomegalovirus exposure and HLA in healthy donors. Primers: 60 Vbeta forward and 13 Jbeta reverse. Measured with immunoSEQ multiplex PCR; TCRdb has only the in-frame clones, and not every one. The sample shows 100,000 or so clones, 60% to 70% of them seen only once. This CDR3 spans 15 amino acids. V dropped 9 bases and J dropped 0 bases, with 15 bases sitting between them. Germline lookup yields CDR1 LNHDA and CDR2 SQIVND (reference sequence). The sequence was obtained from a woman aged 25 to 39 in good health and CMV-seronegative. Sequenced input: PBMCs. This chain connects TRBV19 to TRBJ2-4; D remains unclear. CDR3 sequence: CASTTLTGAKNIQYF. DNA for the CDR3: TGTGCCAGCACTACCTTGACGGGAGCCAAAAACATTCAGTACTTC.